The source of this TCR beta chain is a study of PD-1 blockade in classical Hodgkin lymphoma. Study at large: A 3 mg/kg intravenous dose of nivolumab was received by patients every 2 weeks. Points from the study as a whole: According to reports, newly diagnosed patients had lower baseline TCR diversity than healthy donors, and relapsed/refractory patients had lower baseline TCR diversity still. Prior to therapy, complete responders displayed diversity much like that of newly diagnosed patients.

Sequencing was performed with immunoSEQ multiplex PCR; in TCRdb, only in-frame clones are kept and a portion is missing. The sample includes 10,000 to 15,000 clones, 90% of them seen just once. Relapse was seen in all patients after autologous stem cell transplantation, and brentuximab vedotin exposure was variable. Thawed PBMCs were the source of CD4+ T cells, purified by magnetic negative selection. A remark on this clone: Its target is unknown.

The source of this sequence is a human donor with classical Hodgkin lymphoma. Sequences were derived from CD4+ T cells from blood, sampled at baseline.

The CDR3 protein is CASSQEQGGSPLHF. The CDR3 DNA sequence: TGCGCCAGCAGCCAAGAGCAGGGGGGGTCACCCCTCCACTTT. The chain carries TRBV4-1 and TRBJ1-6, with TRBD1 identical over 7 bases. The J segment lost 10 bases and the V segment lost 0 bases, leaving 3 bases of the junction unmatched. Germline V lookup: CDR1 MGHRA, CDR2 YSYEKL. The CDR3 is made up of 14 amino acids.